This is a list of T cell receptor beta chains from one sample in a study of cytomegalovirus exposure and HLA in healthy donors. The assay was immunoSEQ multiplex PCR, and TCRdb's table has in-frame clones only and misses some. The sample includes 90,000 to 150,000 clones, 60% to 80% of them seen just once. Sequenced sample: PBMCs. The receptor source for this set is a man aged 50-59 years in good health and CMV-seropositive. Both conserved end residues are part of each CDR3. Each record gives: D gene, V gene, clone size, J gene, CDR3 DNA, CDR3 protein. D genes are given only for firm matches. Size tells how often a clone was seen (once, few, many) or the class of an expanded clone, and some rows leave it out.

.	TRBV5-1	.	TRBJ1-2	TGCGCCAGCGGGAGAGACTATGGCTACACCTTC	CASGRDYGYTF
.	TRBV6-5	.	TRBJ1-2	TGTGCCAGCAGTTACGGGGGCGCCTCTAACTATGGCTACACCTTC	CASSYGGASNYGYTF
.	TRBV5-1	.	TRBJ2-2	TGCGCCAGCAGCCAAAGAGGTGGGGGCGACGGGGAGCTGTTTTTT	CASSQRGGGDGELFF
.	TRBV19	.	TRBJ1-1	TGTGCCAGTAGTATGGGGGGTGAATCGAGGGCTTTCTTT	CASSMGGESRAFF
TRBD2	TRBV7-2	.	TRBJ2-1	TGTGCCAGCAGCTCCGGACTAGCGGGGGACAAGCAGTTCTTC	CASSSGLAGDKQFF
.	TRBV5-1	.	TRBJ2-2	TGCGCCAGCAGCTTGCTCAGGGTCACCGGGGAGCTGTTTTTT	CASSLLRVTGELFF
TRBD1	TRBV7-8	.	TRBJ2-1	TGTGCCAGCAGCTTAGCCGGGACAGGGAGCTCCTACAATGAGCAGTTCTTC	CASSLAGTGSSYNEQFF
.	TRBV6-1	.	TRBJ1-2	TGTGCCAGCAGTGTCGGGCAACAGGGTAGTGGCTACACCTTC	CASSVGQQGSGYTF
.	TRBV11-3	.	TRBJ1-3	TGTGCCAGCAGCTTCTCCGGAAACACCATATATTTT	CASSFSGNTIYF
TRBD2	TRBV10-3	few	TRBJ2-3	TGTGCCATCAGTGAGATAGGATCGGGACTAGGCACAGATACGCAGTATTTT	CAISEIGSGLGTDTQYF
TRBD1	TRBV9	.	TRBJ1-3	TGTGCCAGCAGCCACAATACCAGGGGGCTCGGAAACACCATATATTTT	CASSHNTRGLGNTIYF
TRBD1	TRBV28	.	TRBJ1-3	TGTGCCAGCAGTGGGGCCGGGACAGGGGGTGGAAACACCATATATTTT	CASSGAGTGGGNTIYF
.	TRBV6-1	few	TRBJ1-2	TGTGCCAGCAGTGTCTCGGGGGGGTATGGCTACACCTTC	CASSVSGGYGYTF
.	TRBV28	once	TRBJ1-4	TGTGCCAGCAGCGTTCCTGAAAAACTGTTTTTT	CASSVPEKLFF
TRBD2	TRBV7-2	.	TRBJ2-1	TGTGCCAGCAGCTTCAAGGCGGGAGGGTACTCCTACAATGAGCAGTTCTTC	CASSFKAGGYSYNEQFF
.	TRBV18	.	TRBJ2-1	TGTGCCAGCTCACCACAAAGGGGGGGGGATGAGCAGTTCTTC	CASSPQRGGDEQFF
TRBD1	TRBV28	.	TRBJ1-5	TGTGCCAGCAGTTTGGGACAGGGGATCAACAATCAGCCCCAGCATTTT	CASSLGQGINNQPQHF
TRBD1	TRBV5-4	.	TRBJ2-7	TGTGCCAGCAGCTCAAGACAGGGGCGGGACGAGCAGTACTTC	CASSSRQGRDEQYF
.	TRBV5-8	.	TRBJ1-1	TGTGCCAGCAGCGACGCGTCCTGGGTCAAGTACCGAGGCACTGAAGCTTTCTTT	CASSDASWVKYRGTEAFF
.	TRBV19	.	TRBJ1-4	TGTGCCAGTAGTTTCCGGACAGAAAAACTGTTTTTT	CASSFRTEKLFF
.	TRBV27	.	TRBJ2-7	TGTGCCAGCAGTTTATCGGGGGCAGGAATGATTACCTACGAGCAGTACTTC	CASSLSGAGMITYEQYF
.	TRBV28	.	TRBJ1-1	TGTGCCAGCACGTCGATAGGGGGGGAGAACACTGAAGCTTTCTTT	CASTSIGGENTEAFF
TRBD2	TRBV2	.	TRBJ2-1	TGTGCCAGCGCTAACCACCGGGGGGTCTACAATGAGCAGTTCTTC	CASANHRGVYNEQFF
TRBD2	TRBV6-1	.	TRBJ2-3	TGTGCCAGCGGGAGGGCTGAATCAGATACGCAGTATTTT	CASGRAESDTQYF
.	TRBV4-1	.	TRBJ2-2	TGCGCCAGCAGCCAAGATCGAGTGGGAACAGGCGGGGAGCTGTTTTTT	CASSQDRVGTGGELFF
TRBD1	TRBV10-2	.	TRBJ2-7	TGCGCCAGCGGGACAGGGGAAAACGAGCAGTACTTC	CASGTGENEQYF
.	TRBV6-5	few	TRBJ1-2	TGTGCCAGCAGTTGGAGTGGAGGCTACACCTTC	CASSWSGGYTF
TRBD1	TRBV28	.	TRBJ1-5	TGTGCCAGCCAGGGGGCGGGAAAGCAATATAGCAATCAGCCCCAGCATTTT	CASQGAGKQYSNQPQHF
TRBD1	TRBV5-1	few	TRBJ1-1	TGCGCCAGCAGAGTTCCGGGACAGGGGGACACTGAAGCTTTCTTT	CASRVPGQGDTEAFF
TRBD1	TRBV19	.	TRBJ2-1	TGTGCCAGTAGCCCGGGACAGAATTACAATGAGCAGTTCTTC	CASSPGQNYNEQFF
.	TRBV7-3	.	TRBJ2-1	TGTGCCAGCAGCCCCCTCCGGGACACCGAGCAGTTCTTC	CASSPLRDTEQFF
.	TRBV5-6	few	TRBJ2-5	TGTGCCAGCAGCTTGTGGCCTAGACAAGAGACCCAGTACTTC	CASSLWPRQETQYF
.	TRBV28	.	TRBJ1-2	TGTGCCAGCAGTGGAACAGGGAGAGGCGGCTATGGCTACACCTTC	CASSGTGRGGYGYTF
TRBD2	TRBV30	.	TRBJ2-1	TGTGCCTGGAGTCTAGCGGGAGTTTTTGGTGAGCAGTTCTTC	CAWSLAGVFGEQFF
.	TRBV15	.	TRBJ2-3	TGTGCCACCAGCAGATCTAAAAAAGGGGCCGAAGGCACAGATACGCAGTATTTT	CATSRSKKGAEGTDTQYF
.	TRBV2	.	TRBJ2-7	TGTGCCAGCAGTGAAGCGGCCAGGGGATATGTCTGGGGTAACTTC	CASSEAARGYVWGNF
TRBD2	TRBV6-5	.	TRBJ2-3	TGTGCCAGCAGTTACGGACTAGCAAAGAGCACAGATACGCAGTATTTT	CASSYGLAKSTDTQYF
TRBD1	TRBV5-4	.	TRBJ1-2	TGTGCCAGCAGCGGGGGACAGCCAGCCTTCTATGGCTACACCTTC	CASSGGQPAFYGYTF
.	TRBV14	.	TRBJ2-7	TGTGCCAGCAGCCAGGCCCAGGTCCGTTCCTACGAGCAGTACTTC	CASSQAQVRSYEQYF
TRBD1	TRBV30	.	TRBJ2-2	TGTGCCCTGGGGGACAGGGGGTACGCCGGGGAGCTGTTTTTT	CALGDRGYAGELFF
.	TRBV4-1	.	TRBJ2-3	TGCGCCAGCAGCCAAAAACGAGCGGACCTTACAGATACGCAGTATTTT	CASSQKRADLTDTQYF
.	TRBV28	.	TRBJ1-5	TGTGCCAGCAGTGGAGGGGGGGCGGCGGATCAGCCCCAGCATTTT	CASSGGGAADQPQHF
TRBD2	TRBV7-8	.	TRBJ2-7	TGTGCCAGCAGCTACGGGACTAGCGGACTCTACGAGCAGTACTTC	CASSYGTSGLYEQYF
.	TRBV6-4	few	TRBJ1-4	TGTGCCAGCACCAGGGGTGGTAGACTTGGAAAACTGTTTTTT	CASTRGGRLGKLFF
TRBD2	TRBV6-1	.	TRBJ2-7	TGTGCCAGCAATCTAGCGGGGGTGAACTCCTACGAGCAGTACTTC	CASNLAGVNSYEQYF
TRBD2	TRBV2	.	TRBJ2-1	TGTGCCAGCACCCTTTTAGCGGGAGGCTCCTACAATGAGCAGTTCTTC	CASTLLAGGSYNEQFF
.	TRBV6-5	.	TRBJ1-6	TGTGCCAGCAGTTACAGAACGGGGTCACCCCTCCACTTT	CASSYRTGSPLHF
.	TRBV2	once	TRBJ2-1	TGTGCCAGCTCCCCAGGGCTAGTCCACAATGAGCAGTTCTTC	CASSPGLVHNEQFF
TRBD2	TRBV10-2	.	TRBJ2-1	TGCGCCACCCTACTAGCGGGAGGGTATAATGAGCAGTTCTTC	CATLLAGGYNEQFF
.	TRBV7-2	.	TRBJ1-3	TGTGCCAGCAGCCCCGGTTACTCTGGAAACACCATATATTTT	CASSPGYSGNTIYF
.	TRBV7-9	.	TRBJ1-5	TGTGCCAGCAGCTTAGGGGAGGAAAGAAACAATCAGCCCCAGCATTTT	CASSLGEERNNQPQHF
.	TRBV6-1	once	TRBJ1-1	TGTGCCAGCAGTGAAGAGGGGGATCTAGCTGTGAACACTGAAGCTTTCTTT	CASSEEGDLAVNTEAFF
TRBD1	TRBV2	.	TRBJ1-5	TGTGCCAGCAGGGCCACAGGGGGTCAGCCCCAGCATTTT	CASRATGGQPQHF
TRBD1	TRBV30	.	TRBJ2-7	TGTGCCTGGAACCGGGACAGGGGTTCCTACGAGCAGTACTTC	CAWNRDRGSYEQYF
.	TRBV7-2	.	TRBJ1-1	TGTGCCAGCAGCTTAAGGACAGTCAGAAACACTGAAGCTTTCTTT	CASSLRTVRNTEAFF
TRBD1	TRBV6-6	.	TRBJ1-4	TGTGCCAGCAGGGGACAGGAGACAACTAATGAAAAACTGTTTTTT	CASRGQETTNEKLFF
TRBD2	TRBV7-2	.	TRBJ2-3	TGTGCCAGCAGCCCTAGCGGAAATACGCAGTATTTT	CASSPSGNTQYF